This T cell receptor beta chain was retrieved from a study of beta chain bispecific antibodies for T cell cancers (dated by TCRdb to the early 2020s). Background for the entire study: Healthy donor T cells were cocultured with T cell leukemia lines and bispecific antibodies, then TRBV sequencing of surviving cells measured the depletion of each TRBV family. Jurkat cells expressed surface TRBV12 (TRBV12-3), and HPB-ALL cells expressed surface TRBV5-5. Study-wide findings and limitations: Every sequenced sample was a mix of normal T cells and leukemia cell line cells, and most of the targeted TRBV signal originated from the leukemia cells instead of the normal T cells. The TRBV-directed bispecific antibodies appeared to leave every TRBV family member untouched except the targeted genes and the closely related ones. Compared with anti-CD19, anti-TRBV12 exposure reduced the TRBV12-3 share of total TRBV signal by just under 99%; TRBV12-4 fell approximately 40%, not significantly. Cross-reactivity of the anti-TRBV5-5 antibody with TRBV5-6 was attributed to high sequence similarity between the two genes.

In light of the paper, this sample's treatment or condition label describes: alpha-V12: anti-TRBV12 scFv linked to anti-CD3 scFv. T cells were expanded from blood mononuclear cells for 3 days with either the anti-CD3 antibody OKT3 or CD3/CD28 Dynabeads. For the anti-TRBV12 bispecific sample, Jurkat leukemia cells were cocultured with normal T cells, and the comparison was a control coculture using an anti-CD19 bispecific. Expanded T cells were maintained in RPMI 1640 supplemented with around 9% fetal bovine serum, recombinant human IL-2 (approximately 91 IU/ml) and IL-7 (roughly 4.6 ng/ml). Each coculture mixed around 5 x 10^4 target cells and around 5 x 10^4 normal T cells with bispecific antibody in about 0.09 mL and was incubated at 37 degrees C for around 16 hours. Each bispecific antibody was composed of two single-chain variable fragments, which were expressed in a single-chain diabody format with a His tag. The effector T cells were obtained from healthy human donors, with peripheral blood mononuclear cells isolated from leukapheresis samples by Ficoll density gradient centrifugation.

This clonotype was seen many times. Its cognate antigen has yet to be identified. Per-base qualities were not stored, and no clone one base away is much larger. Its CDR3 holds 16 amino acids, cysteine through phenylalanine. CDR3 DNA only is kept here, 48 bases in frame from base 1. The germline V gene sets CDR1 to SNHLY and CDR2 to FYNNEI. The junction shows trimming of 9 bases on V and 4 bases on J, and the gene matches do not reach 13 bases of it. Unique molecular identifier barcodes were built into the libraries and used for clonotype quantification. Qiagen AllPrep DNA/RNA Micro kits were used to isolate total RNA, and an Agilent TapeStation was used to check RNA quality. TCR beta libraries were built by 5' RACE: cDNA synthesis followed by two PCR steps using TCR beta constant-region gene-specific primers. Sequencing of the TCR beta libraries was done on an Illumina MiSeq platform. As for the original processing: MIGEC, MiXCR and VDJtools were used to process the reads. To get a clonotype's frequency, the unique molecular identifiers belonging to that clonotype were divided by all unique molecular identifiers in the sample. Nonfunctional TRBV genes classified in IMGT as pseudogenes or open reading frames, for example TRBV1, TRBV12-1 and TRBV21, were left out. The raw public reads went through TCRdb reprocessing: fastp at Q25, MiXCR clone calling, in-frame beta chains kept. Under each unique CDR3 protein, matching rows form one entry showing the most common genes and DNA. The V and J calls follow TCRdb's processing rather than the paper's. This sample comprises tens of thousands of distinct CDR3 sequences, approximately 1.9% of them detected only once. The ten largest clones take up about 5.5% of the sample.

The starting material was healthy donor T cells cultured with leukemia cells, obtained from a culture containing a bispecific antibody targeting TCR Vbeta12. The clonotype comes from a human donor in good health. Some clones in this sample may be carry-over from other donors' samples. The chain is assembled from TRBV2 and TRBJ2-3, with 10 bases matching TRBD2. For the CDR3, the sequence is CASRSGGLVSSDTQYF. The nucleotide sequence reads TGTGCCAGTCGTAGCGGGGGGCTTGTTTCTTCAGATACGCAGTATTTT.